The entry below describes one T cell receptor beta chain. Antigen: not known. The source of the sample is a study of post-analysis software for immune sequencing data. The study's findings and limits: Patients had higher frequencies than controls of about 5 TRBV segments, including TRBV5-6, TRBV5-1 and TRBV20-1.

Tagging with unique molecular identifiers was a feature of the TCR beta cDNA libraries. Using its own MiXCR run on the PCR reads, TCRdb lists one record per CDR3 protein. The sample includes under 900,000 distinct CDR3 sequences, around 50% of them seen just once. The CDR3 is 14 residues long. The ends were cut back, 7 bases at V and 0 bases at J, with 13 bases in the middle. Germline V gives CDR1 SQVTM, CDR2 ANQGSEA. The rearrangement uses TRBV29-1 and TRBJ2-1; D not resolved. The source of this sequence is a girl aged 5 to 17 with multiple sclerosis. Input material: blood. CDR3 bases: TGCAGCGGGACCACATTAAGCTCCTACAATGAGCAGTTCTTC. This codes for CSGTTLSSYNEQFF.